This TCR beta chain was identified in a study of blood T cell repertoires in COVID-19. For the study at large: Sources were T cells, B-cell-depleted T cells, or PBMCs; the material itself was cDNA or gDNA.

The data were produced by immunoSEQ multiplex PCR, yet TCRdb's version contains in-frame clones alone and is incomplete. The sample contains 330,000 or so clones, roughly 90% of which appear only once. V was clipped by 6 bases and J by 3 bases; unmatched bases: 8. CDR3 length equals 15 residues. Germline-derived CDR1 and CDR2 are SQVTM and ANQGSEA. In terms of age and location, participants ranged from roughly 18 to 90 years and lived in about 25 US areas. What was sequenced was PBMCs or T cells enriched from blood (not recorded which). The chain uses TRBV29-1 and TRBJ2-1; 10 bases are shared with TRBD2. The clonotype was recovered from a woman aged 30 to 39 who had recovered from COVID-19. CDR3 nucleotides: TGCAGCGTCCCCGACGGACTAGCGGTCTACAATGAGCAGTTCTTC. This codes for CSVPDGLAVYNEQFF.